This TCR beta chain was retrieved from a study of blood T cell repertoires in COVID-19. About the study: The origin of the acute and convalescent COVID-19 samples was the United States, Italy and Spain. T cells, B-cell-depleted T cells, or PBMCs provided the cDNA or gDNA that served as material.

The CDR3 consists of 15 residues. The V segment lost 4 bases and the J segment 7 bases; nucleotides outside the gene matches: 5. Germline V lookup: CDR1 MGHRA, CDR2 YSYEKL. Under the authors' procedure: For nucleated cells, counts were estimated from reference gene primer amplification. Data came from immunoSEQ multiplex PCR; TCRdb stores just in-frame clones and leaves some out. V and J calls plus clone size are reproduced from that table; the DNA served to infer D and trimming. Of roughly 250,000 clones detected, 79% appear once; the ten largest clones hold roughly 4%. The chain carries TRBV4-1 and TRBJ2-1; 12 nucleotides agree with TRBD1. Sequencing input: peripheral blood. This TCR derives from a woman aged 40-49 years with active or convalescent COVID-19. CDR3 sequence reads: CASSLPGQGANEQFF. In DNA form, the CDR3 reads TGCGCCAGCAGCCTACCGGGACAGGGGGCGAATGAGCAGTTCTTC.